The clone carrying this T cell receptor (beta chain) was recorded at least ten times. The CDR3 spans 15 residues. Germline V lookup: CDR1 SGHRS, CDR2 YFSETQ. Trimming removed 4 bases at V and 3 bases at J, with 15 bases between. TCRdb re-analysed the RT-PCR reads in MiXCR, keeping a single row per CDR3 protein. This sample carries about 680,000 distinct CDR3 sequences, 12% to 15% of them seen once, and the ten largest clones take 3.6%. This clonotype was sampled from a female donor in good health, serving as a healthy control. This rearrangement joins TRBV5-1 to TRBJ2-3; D might be TRBD2 (5 bases). The sample comprised memory CD4+ T cells from blood. CDR3 DNA sequence: TGCGCCAGCAGCCCTATCCGGGAAGTAACAGATACGCAGTATTTT. The encoded protein is CASSPIREVTDTQYF.